Below are 8 T cell receptor beta chains sequenced from a single sample in a study of memory CD4+ T cells and cytomegalovirus serostatus. Sequenced by immunoSEQ multiplex PCR; TCRdb stores in-frame clones only, minus some. The data contain roughly 50,000 clones, roughly four fifths of them singletons. Single viable CD3+CD4+CD8-CD45RO+ cells were sorted as the memory CD4+ T cells. Sequencing input: memory CD4+ T cells from blood. The receptors were sampled from an adult in good health and CMV-seronegative.

CDR3 loop: CASSQDLPSTTEAFF. In nucleotides, the CDR3 is TGCGCCAGCAGCCAAGATCTCCCTTCTACGACTGAAGCTTTCTTT. The chain carries TRBV4-3 and TRBJ1-1; no definite D call. This CDR3 region has 15 residues. V was trimmed by 0 bases and J by 5 bases, leaving 13 bases between them. CDR1 and CDR2 (germline): LGHNA, YSLEER.

The rearrangement links TRBV7-2 to TRBJ2-7, with TRBD1 matching 7 bases. The germline V gene encodes CDR1 SGHTA and CDR2 FQGNSA. The J segment lost 6 bases and the V segment lost 5 bases, leaving 10 bases of the junction unmatched. This CDR3 contains 14 residues. The CDR3 spells CASSGGQSRREQYF. As DNA, the CDR3 is TGTGCCAGCAGCGGGGGACAGAGCAGACGCGAGCAGTACTTC.

This clone was seen just once. V is TRBV7-2 and J is TRBJ2-1; D may be TRBD2 (6 bases). Trimming took 7 bases from V and 10 from J, leaving 20 bases between them. Germline V gives CDR1 SGHTA, CDR2 FQGNSA. This CDR3 region has 14 residues. The DNA of the CDR3 is TGTGCCAGCACCACCAGGTCGGCGGGGCCAGAGCAGTTCTTC. This gives the protein CASTTRSAGPEQFF.

The rearrangement uses TRBV29-1 and TRBJ2-2, with TRBD2 matching over 8 bases. This CDR3 has 16 amino acids. V shed 5 bases, J shed 3 bases, and the junction held 11 bases outside the gene matches. Per germline, CDR1 SQVTM and CDR2 ANQGSEA. The CDR3, as DNA: TGCAGCGTTCGGTTGGGACTAGAGAGTTACACCGGGGAGCTGTTTTTT. Translation: CSVRLGLESYTGELFF.

In nucleotides, the CDR3 is TGTGCCAGCAGCCCCCGCGGCAGGGAGAGCTATGGCTACACCTTC. Translation: CASSPRGRESYGYTF. The chain employs TRBV5-5 and TRBJ1-2; tentative D call: TRBD1 (5 bases). Germline lookup yields CDR1 SGHKS and CDR2 YYEKEE (reference sequence). The CDR3 sequence is 15 residues long. V lost 4 bases and J lost 4, with 17 bases in between.

This clone was found a few times. The chain links TRBV6-1 to TRBJ1-5; no firm D call. The CDR3 covers 13 residues. Germline V CDR1 and CDR2: MNHNS, SASEGT. V was cut by 6 bases and J by 4 bases, with 10 bases left in between. The CDR3 bases are TGTGCCAGCAGGGTGTGGGAAAATCAGCCCCAGCATTTT. Translation gives CASRVWENQPQHF.

The V and J genes are TRBV7-9 and TRBJ1-1; 8 bases are a match to TRBD1. The trim removed 6 bases at V and 5 bases at J, leaving 11 bases unmatched. The CDR3 runs to 15 residues. The germline gives CDR1 SEHNR, CDR2 FQNEAQ (reference sequence). In DNA form, the CDR3 reads TGTGCCAGCAGTCCTCCCAGGGGGCAGGAGACTGAAGCTTTCTTT. Residues: CASSPPRGQETEAFF.

The V and J genes are TRBV29-1 and TRBJ1-2, with 7 nucleotides matching TRBD1. CDR1 and CDR2 from the germline V gene are SQVTM and ANQGSEA. The CDR3 is made up of 11 amino acids. J was trimmed by 8 bases and V by 8 bases; bases with no gene match: 8. This chain's CDR3 is CSIPTGLGYTF. The CDR3 coding sequence is TGCAGCATCCCGACAGGGCTCGGCTACACCTTC.